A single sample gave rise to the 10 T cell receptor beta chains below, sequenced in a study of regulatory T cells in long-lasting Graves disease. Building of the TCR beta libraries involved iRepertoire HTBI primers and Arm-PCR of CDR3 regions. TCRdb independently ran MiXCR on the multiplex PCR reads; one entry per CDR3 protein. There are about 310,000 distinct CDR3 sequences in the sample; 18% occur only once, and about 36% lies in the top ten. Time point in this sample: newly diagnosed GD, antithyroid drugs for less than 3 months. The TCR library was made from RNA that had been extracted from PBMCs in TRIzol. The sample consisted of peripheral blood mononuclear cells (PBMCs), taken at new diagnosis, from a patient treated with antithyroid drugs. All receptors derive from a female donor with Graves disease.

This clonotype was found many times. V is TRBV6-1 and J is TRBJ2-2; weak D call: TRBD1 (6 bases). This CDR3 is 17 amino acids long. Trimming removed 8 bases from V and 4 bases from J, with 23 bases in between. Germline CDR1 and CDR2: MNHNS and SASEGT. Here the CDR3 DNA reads TGTGCCAGCCTGCAGGGGCAGTGGAACGCGAGCACCGGGGAGCTGTTTTTT. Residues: CASLQGQWNASTGELFF.

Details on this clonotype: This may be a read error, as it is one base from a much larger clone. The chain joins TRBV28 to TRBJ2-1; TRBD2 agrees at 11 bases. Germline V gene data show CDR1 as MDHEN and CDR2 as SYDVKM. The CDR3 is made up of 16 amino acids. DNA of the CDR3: TGTGCCAGCAGTTTCCCCCTAGCGGGAGGTCTCAATGAGCAGCTCTTC. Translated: CASSFPLAGGLNEQLF.

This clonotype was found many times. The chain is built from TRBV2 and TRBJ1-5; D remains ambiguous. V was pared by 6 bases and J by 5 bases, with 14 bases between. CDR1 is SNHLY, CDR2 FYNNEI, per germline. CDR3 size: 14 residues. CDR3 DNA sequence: TGTGCCAGCAGGGGCCTCCGCGACGATCAGCCCCAGCATTTT. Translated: CASRGLRDDQPQHF.

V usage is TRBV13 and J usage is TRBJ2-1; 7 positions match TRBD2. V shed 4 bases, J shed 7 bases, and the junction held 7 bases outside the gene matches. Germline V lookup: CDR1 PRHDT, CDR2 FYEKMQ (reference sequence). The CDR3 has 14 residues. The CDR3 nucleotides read TGTGCCAGCAGCTCAACCTCCGGGAGGAATGAGCAGTTCTTC. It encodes CASSSTSGRNEQFF.

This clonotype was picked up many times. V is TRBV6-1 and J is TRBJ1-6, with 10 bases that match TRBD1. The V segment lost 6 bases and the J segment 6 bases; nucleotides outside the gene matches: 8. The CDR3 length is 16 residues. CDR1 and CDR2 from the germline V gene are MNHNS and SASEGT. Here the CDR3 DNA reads TGTGCCAGCAGGGACAGGGGGGCGTTTGGTAATTCACCCCTCCACTTT. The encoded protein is CASRDRGAFGNSPLHF.

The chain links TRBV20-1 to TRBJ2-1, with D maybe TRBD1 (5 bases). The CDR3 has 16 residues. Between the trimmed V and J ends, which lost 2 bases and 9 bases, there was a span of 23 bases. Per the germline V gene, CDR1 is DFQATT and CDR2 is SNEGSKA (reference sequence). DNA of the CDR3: TGCAGTGCTAGACCCCCCATTGAGGCTAAAAGGGGTGAGCAGTTCTTC. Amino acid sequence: CSARPPIEAKRGEQFF.

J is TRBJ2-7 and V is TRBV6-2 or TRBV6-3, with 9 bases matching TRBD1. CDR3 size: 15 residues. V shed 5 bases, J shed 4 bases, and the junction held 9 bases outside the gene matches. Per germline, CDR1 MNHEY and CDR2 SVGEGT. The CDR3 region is CASSEEEDRGYEQYF. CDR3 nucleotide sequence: TGTGCCAGCAGTGAGGAAGAGGACAGGGGTTACGAGCAGTACTTC.

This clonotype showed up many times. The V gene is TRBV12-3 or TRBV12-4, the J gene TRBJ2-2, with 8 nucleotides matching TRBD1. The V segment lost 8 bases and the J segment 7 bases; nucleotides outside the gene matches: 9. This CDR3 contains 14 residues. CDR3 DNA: TGTGCCAGCGGGGACGGGACAGGAATCGGGGAGCTGTTTTTT. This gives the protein CASGDGTGIGELFF.

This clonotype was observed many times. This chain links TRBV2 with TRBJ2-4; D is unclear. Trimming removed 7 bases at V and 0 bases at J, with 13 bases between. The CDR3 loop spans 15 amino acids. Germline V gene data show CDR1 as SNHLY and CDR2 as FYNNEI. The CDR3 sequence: CASITADLAKNIQYF. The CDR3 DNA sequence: TGTGCCAGCATCACGGCGGACCTAGCCAAAAACATTCAGTACTTC.

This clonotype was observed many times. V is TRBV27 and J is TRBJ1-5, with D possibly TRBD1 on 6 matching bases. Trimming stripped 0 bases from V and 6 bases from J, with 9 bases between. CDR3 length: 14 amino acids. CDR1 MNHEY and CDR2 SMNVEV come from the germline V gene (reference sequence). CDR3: CASSLSQGFQPQHF. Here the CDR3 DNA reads TGTGCCAGCAGTTTATCGCAGGGGTTTCAGCCCCAGCATTTT.